A single sample gave rise to the 17 T cell receptor beta chains below, sequenced in a study of blood T cell repertoires in COVID-19. Some clones are missing from TCRdb's copy, which holds only in-frame ones; the method was immunoSEQ multiplex PCR. Of fewer than 150,000 clones in the sample, about 85% were seen once. The sample was peripheral blood. These receptors originate from a human donor in a cohort sampled during active COVID-19.

V and J are TRBV3-1 (or the pseudogene TRBV3-2) and TRBJ1-2; tentatively, D is TRBD1 (5 bases). Germline V gene sequence: CDR1 LGHDT, CDR2 YNNKEL (reference sequence). The V end was cut by 6 bases, the J end by 0 bases, with 8 bases between. The CDR3 spans 13 residues. DNA for the CDR3: TGTGCCAGCAGTTTGACAGCTAACTATGGCTACACCTTC. It specifies CASSLTANYGYTF.

V and J are TRBV24-1 and TRBJ2-1, with 10 bases that match TRBD2. The germline V gene encodes CDR1 KGHDR and CDR2 SFDVKD. The CDR3 is 17 residues long. Losses at the gene ends were 4 bases for V and 7 bases for J; bases not matched to a gene: 12. CDR3 in DNA: TGTGCCACCAGTGACCAAAAGTCGACTAGCGGGCGAAATGAGCAGTTCTTC. It codes for CATSDQKSTSGRNEQFF.

The chain employs TRBV11-2 and TRBJ1-1; possible D gene TRBD1, 5 bases. The germline V gene encodes CDR1 SGHAT and CDR2 FQNNGV. Deletions cut 5 bases from V and 10 bases from J, with 17 bases between. This CDR3 region has 13 residues. CDR3 sequence (DNA): TGTGCCAGCAGCGTGGGGGAGGCCGGGGGAGCTTTCTTT. This sequence encodes CASSVGEAGGAFF.

This chain joins TRBV6-5 and TRBJ2-1; 9 bases line up with TRBD2. Looked up from germline, CDR1 is MNHEY and CDR2 is SVGAGI. The V gene end was trimmed by 4 bases and the J gene end by 15 bases; junction bases not matched to a gene: 7. The CDR3 totals 12 residues. This chain's CDR3 is CASSSGLANWFF. The CDR3 bases are TGTGCCAGCAGTTCGGGACTAGCCAATTGGTTCTTC.

V usage is TRBV21-1 and J usage is TRBJ2-2; the D call TRBD1 from the table was never checked on the DNA. TRBV21-1 is labeled a pseudogene. The CDR3 sequence is 18 residues long. As DNA, the CDR3 is TGTGCCAGCAGCAAAGCGCTCGACAGGGGGCACTACACCGGGGAGCTGTTTTTT. Protein sequence: CASSKALDRGHYTGELFF.

V is TRBV7-9 and J is TRBJ2-3; 12 bases align to TRBD2. Germline values: CDR1 SEHNR, CDR2 FQNEAQ (reference sequence). The CDR3 is 17 residues long. V dropped 5 bases and J dropped 4; count of bases not matched to a gene: 10. CDR3 in amino acids: CASSLGLAGISADTQYF. The CDR3 bases are TGTGCCAGCAGCCTCGGACTAGCGGGGATTTCGGCAGATACGCAGTATTTT.

V and J are TRBV28 and TRBJ1-6; D is perhaps TRBD1 (6 bases). Germline V lookup: CDR1 MDHEN, CDR2 SYDVKM. V was pared by 5 bases and J by 0 bases, with 11 bases between. This CDR3 is built from 16 residues. The CDR3 loop reads CASSLTGSSYNSPLHF. Here the CDR3 DNA reads TGTGCCAGCAGTCTGACAGGCAGCTCCTATAATTCACCCCTCCACTTT.

The J gene is TRBJ1-6, the V gene TRBV7-9; 8 bases align to TRBD1. V gave up 0 bases and J gave up 2 bases; unmatched junction bases: 6. This CDR3 contains 18 residues. CDR1 SEHNR and CDR2 FQNEAQ come from the germline V gene (reference sequence). The CDR3 bases are TGTGCCAGCAGCTTAGCGCTCGGACAGGGAACCTATAATTCACCCCTCCACTTT. Encoded protein: CASSLALGQGTYNSPLHF.

This clone was recorded only once. V and J are TRBV2 and TRBJ2-7; D gene ambiguous. The V end lost 5 bases, the J end lost 5 bases, and 10 bases lay between the germline ends. Looked up from germline, CDR1 is SNHLY and CDR2 is FYNNEI. CDR3 size: 12 residues. CDR3 protein: CASSRHKDEQYF. The CDR3, as DNA: TGTGCCAGCAGTCGACATAAGGACGAGCAGTACTTC.

This chain uses TRBV9 with TRBJ2-6, with TRBD1 matching over 7 bases. The CDR3 runs 17 residues. The germline V gene encodes CDR1 SGDLS and CDR2 YYNGEE. V was clipped by 4 bases and J by 0 bases; unmatched bases: 7. The CDR3 protein is CASSFRDSISGANVLTF. CDR3 nucleotide sequence: TGTGCCAGCAGCTTCCGGGACAGTATCTCTGGGGCCAACGTCCTGACTTTC. The entire variable domain, with the rest obtained from reference TRBV9 and TRBJ2-6, is as follows: DSGVTQTPKHLITATGQRVTLRCSPRSGDLSVYWYQQSLDQGLQFLIQYYNGEERAKGNILERFSAQQFPDLHSELNLSSLELGDSALYFCASSFRDSISGANVLTFGAGSRLTVL.

This sequence joins TRBV28 and TRBJ1-5; tentative D call: TRBD1 (5 bases). This CDR3 has 14 residues. Trimming pared 7 bases from V and 1 base from J, leaving 11 bases between. The V gene's germline CDR1 is MDHEN and CDR2 SYDVKM. CDR3 nucleotide sequence: TGTGCCAGCACCATGCCAGGGAGCAATCAGCCCCAGCATTTT. It is translated as CASTMPGSNQPQHF.

The chain employs TRBV6-5 and TRBJ1-3; 10 nucleotides match TRBD1. Germline V gene data show CDR1 as MNHEY and CDR2 as SVGAGI. The CDR3 spans 15 residues. V lost 5 bases, J lost 9 bases, and 10 bases stayed unmatched. The CDR3 bases are TGTGCCAGCAGTCCCCGGGACAGGGGAGTGCTCACCATATATTTT. This sequence encodes CASSPRDRGVLTIYF.

The rearrangement joins TRBV11-2 to TRBJ2-3; D is undetermined. This CDR3 spans 14 amino acids. The ends were cut back, 4 bases at V and 5 bases at J, with 13 bases in the middle. In germline, CDR1 is SGHAT, CDR2 FQNNGV. The CDR3 DNA reads TGTGCCAGCAGCTATGGGCCCCAGAGAGATACGCAGTATTTT. Translated, it gives CASSYGPQRDTQYF.

This clone was recorded a few times. The chain has TRBV7-2 and TRBJ1-1; D perhaps matches TRBD1 (5 bases). The V gene lost 2 bases and the J gene lost 1 base, with 11 bases spanning the gap. The CDR3 runs 15 residues. Germline lookup yields CDR1 SGHTA and CDR2 FQGNSA. DNA for the CDR3: TGTGCCAGCAGCTTATTGGACATGCCGAACACTGAAGCTTTCTTT. It codes for CASSLLDMPNTEAFF.

With regard to this clone: The sample contains more than one DNA sequence encoding this CDR3. The chain is built from TRBV19 and TRBJ1-4, with D possibly TRBD1 on 6 matching bases. This CDR3 region has 14 residues. Trimming left V 2 bases short and J 2 bases short, with 6 bases between. The germline V gene encodes CDR1 LNHDA and CDR2 SQIVND (reference sequence). The CDR3: CASSIQGTNEKLFF. CDR3 bases: TGTGCCAGTAGTATACAGGGGACTAATGAAAAACTGTTTTTT.

The chain has TRBV11-2 and TRBJ2-7, with 10 bases aligning to TRBD1. The CDR3 is 13 residues long. V gave up 5 bases and J gave up 9 bases; unmatched junction bases: 7. Germline CDR1 SGHAT, CDR2 FQNNGV. The CDR3 region is CASSLRQGAVQYF. The CDR3 nucleotides read TGTGCCAGCAGCCTAAGACAGGGGGCCGTGCAGTACTTC.

The gene calls are TRBV11-2 and TRBJ1-1; TRBD1 agrees at 8 bases. With V trimmed by 3 bases and J by 6 bases, 3 bases remained unmatched. Germline values: CDR1 SGHAT, CDR2 FQNNGV. This CDR3 has 13 amino acids. CDR3 DNA sequence: TGTGCCAGCAGCTTGGACAGGGACTCTGAAGCTTTCTTT. It codes for CASSLDRDSEAFF.